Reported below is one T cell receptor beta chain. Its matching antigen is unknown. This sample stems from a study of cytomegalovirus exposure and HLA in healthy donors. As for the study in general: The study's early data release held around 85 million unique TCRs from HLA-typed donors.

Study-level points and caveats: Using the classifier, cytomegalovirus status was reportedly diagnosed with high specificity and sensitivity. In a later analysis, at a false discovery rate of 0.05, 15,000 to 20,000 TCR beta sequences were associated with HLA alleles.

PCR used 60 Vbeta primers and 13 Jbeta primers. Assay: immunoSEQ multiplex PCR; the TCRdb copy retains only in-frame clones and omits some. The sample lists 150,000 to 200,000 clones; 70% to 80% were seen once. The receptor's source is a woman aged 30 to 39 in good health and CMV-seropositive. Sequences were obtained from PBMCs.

Here the CDR3 reads CASSLRTGPHGYTF. DNA of the CDR3: TGTGCCAGCAGCTTACGGACAGGCCCGCATGGCTACACCTTC. This sequence joins TRBV5-4 and TRBJ1-2, with TRBD1 identical over 7 bases. J lost 6 bases, V lost 2 bases, and 7 bases had no gene match. Per the germline V gene, CDR1 is SGHNT and CDR2 is YYREEE (reference sequence). This CDR3 comprises 14 residues.